Below, one TCR beta chain is given with its context. Its matching antigen is unknown. A read error may account for a junction end that differs from germline. The data are from a study of cytomegalovirus exposure and HLA in healthy donors. Study conclusions and caveats: In a later analysis, HLA-associated TCR beta chains were more clonally expanded than equally common others. Relative to the 666-donor mean, N-insertions were reportedly fewer in an Asian-associated ancestry cluster in a later analysis. Presence/absence comparisons presumed near-even sequencing depth among donors.

The PCR was carried out with 60 Vbeta primers and 13 Jbeta primers. Data came from immunoSEQ multiplex PCR; TCRdb stores just in-frame clones and leaves some out. This sample has about 160,000 clones, with 65% to 85% found just once. The CDR3 is made up of 17 amino acids. Germline loops: CDR1 SEHNR, CDR2 FQNEAQ (reference sequence). Sequenced material: PBMCs. The V and J genes are TRBV7-9 and TRBJ2-2; TRBD2 is a possible D gene (5 bases). This TCR was sampled from a man aged 55 to 70 in good health and CMV-seronegative. In DNA form, the CDR3 reads TGTTCCAGCAGCTTAATAAGACTAAGCACGAACACCGGGGAGCTGTTTTTT. This codes for CSSSLIRLSTNTGELFF.